The rows below give T cell receptor beta chains drawn from one sample of a study of CD8 T cells in ankylosing spondylitis. MiXCR was run by TCRdb on the 5' RACE reads, yielding one entry per CDR3 protein. The sample contains 150,000 to 200,000 distinct CDR3 sequences, approximately 10% of which appear only once. The specimen sequenced was blood, either unsorted or a sorted T cell fraction (not recorded which). These receptors originate from a male donor with ankylosing spondylitis or in good health (not recorded which). Both conserved end residues are part of each CDR3. Each record gives: clone size, D gene, CDR3 length, J gene, V gene, CDR3 DNA, CDR3 protein. The D gene is left open where the match is weak. Size is stated for part of the rows, as once, few or many counts, or as a class when the clone is expanded.

>few|TRBD1|14|TRBJ1-1|TRBV19
TGTGCCAGTAGGGGACAGGGAACGGCCACTGAAGCTTTCTTT
CASRGQGTATEAFF
>many|TRBD2|16|TRBJ2-1|TRBV28
TGTGCCAGCAGAACTCACCTAGCGGGGGCCTACAATGAGCAGTTCTTC
CASRTHLAGAYNEQFF
>NA|NA|15|TRBJ1-1|TRBV4-3
TGCGCCAGCAGCCAAGCCTTAGGAGGGAACACTGAAGCTTTCTTT
CASSQALGGNTEAFF
>many|TRBD1|18|TRBJ1-4|TRBV4-2
TGTGCCAGCAGCTCTCGGGACAGGGGGCGTCAAGCTAATGAAAAACTGTTTTTT
CASSSRDRGRQANEKLFF
>many|NA|14|TRBJ1-5|TRBV2
TGTGCCAGCAGTGACATATATAGCAATCAGCCCCAGCATTTT
CASSDIYSNQPQHF
>many|NA|13|TRBJ2-1|TRBV6-2/TRBV6-3
TGTGCCAGCAGTTACATACCAGGGAGTGAGCAGTTCTTC
CASSYIPGSEQFF
>many|NA|13|TRBJ1-2|TRBV6-1
TGTGCCAGCAGATCGGACGGAGGCTATGGCTACACCTTC
CASRSDGGYGYTF
>NA|NA|16|TRBJ2-1|TRBV15
TGTGCCACCAGCAGAGATCTGGCAGTCTCTCACAATGAGCAGTTCTTC
CATSRDLAVSHNEQFF
>few|NA|15|TRBJ2-5|TRBV18
TGTGCCAGCTCGGAGAGGATAGCGGTCGGAGAGACCCAGTACTTC
CASSERIAVGETQYF
>many|NA|16|TRBJ2-1|TRBV9
TGTGCCAGCAGCGTGTACGGGATGTCCTGGGACAATGAGCAGTTCTTC
CASSVYGMSWDNEQFF